This T cell receptor beta chain is drawn from a study of blood T cell repertoires in COVID-19. In the study overall: Samples representing acute and convalescent COVID-19 were sourced from the United States, Italy and Spain. In each case, the material was cDNA or gDNA derived from T cells, B-cell-depleted T cells, or PBMCs.

The V gene end was trimmed by 1 base and the J gene end by 10 bases; junction bases not matched to a gene: 5. The CDR3 contains 15 residues. The germline V gene encodes CDR1 SGHVS and CDR2 FNYEAQ. Authors' data handling: Estimation of nucleated cell counts relied on the amplification of reference gene primers. Clones were read by immunoSEQ multiplex PCR, and TCRdb kept only the in-frame ones, dropping some. The DNA was the basis for D and trimming; V, J and clone size are from that table. The table has approximately 54,000 clones, about 86% seen once. The sample taken for sequencing was peripheral blood. This TCR was sampled from a man older than 75 with active COVID-19. This chain uses TRBV7-6 with TRBJ1-6; 9 bases line up with TRBD1. CDR3: CASSLDGTGHSPLHF. In DNA, the CDR3 is TGTGCCAGCAGCTTAGATGGGACAGGGCACTCACCCCTCCACTTT.